This T cell receptor beta chain is from a study of PD-L1 blockade in urothelial cancer. This table comes from immunoSEQ multiplex PCR, and its TCRdb copy is limited to in-frame clones, with some not included. The table includes roughly 38,000 clones, roughly four fifths detected once. Germline V gene lookup returns CDR1 MGHRA and CDR2 YSYEKL. V lost 1 base to trimming and J lost 5 bases, with 17 bases between them. CDR3 length: 17 residues. Time point of the sample: pretreatment peripheral blood. The chain is built from TRBV4-1 and TRBJ2-2, with D possibly TRBD1 on 8 matching bases. This receptor was identified in a man between 60 and 75 years old with urothelial cancer. Material: PBMCs, obtained around atezolizumab (anti-PD-L1) treatment. Written as DNA, the CDR3 is TGCGCCAGCAGCCAAGGTCTCAGGGGGCGGGGGACCGGGGAGCTGTTTTTT. As protein: CASSQGLRGRGTGELFF.